The 17 T cell receptor beta chains listed next were all sequenced from one sample in a study of blood T cell repertoires in COVID-19. TCRdb's table, derived via immunoSEQ multiplex PCR, lists solely in-frame clones and lacks some. The sample has about 120,000 clones; roughly 80% are singletons. Material: peripheral blood. All receptors derive from a man aged 60-69 years with acute or convalescent COVID-19.

This rearrangement joins TRBV27 to TRBJ2-7, with 12 bases identical to TRBD2. The CDR3 runs 14 residues. Per germline, CDR1 MNHEY and CDR2 SMNVEV (reference sequence). With 6 bases clipped from V and 5 bases from J, the junction kept 5 bases outside the gene matches. The DNA for the CDR3 is TGTGCCAGCAGGCCTAGCGGGAGGGTCAACGAGCAGTACTTC. Translation: CASRPSGRVNEQYF.

The chain couples TRBV4-2 to TRBJ2-3; D may be TRBD2 (6 bases). The CDR3 length is 16 residues. Germline V gene data show CDR1 as LGHNA and CDR2 as YNFKEQ. V was clipped by 0 bases and J by 5 bases, with 15 bases between them. CDR3 amino acids: CASSQDTGGTGDTQYF. DNA of the CDR3: TGTGCCAGCAGCCAAGACACTGGCGGGACGGGAGATACGCAGTATTTT.

The V and J genes are TRBV12-3 or TRBV12-4 and TRBJ1-2; unclear D gene. V lost 6 bases to trimming and J lost 2 bases, with 7 bases between them. This CDR3 has 12 residues. Here the CDR3 DNA reads TGTGCCAGCAGCCAACAGAACTATGGCTACACCTTC. Translation gives CASSQQNYGYTF.

V usage is TRBV7-2 and J usage is TRBJ1-2; D uncertain. This CDR3 is 13 amino acids long. The V gene lost 1 base and the J gene lost 3 bases, with 6 bases spanning the gap. Per germline, CDR1 SGHTA and CDR2 FQGNSA. CDR3 sequence: CASSLGRDYGYTF. The DNA for the CDR3 is TGTGCCAGCAGCTTAGGCCGGGACTATGGCTACACCTTC.

The rearrangement uses TRBV14 and TRBJ2-1; D is uncertain. This CDR3 has 18 amino acids. CDR1 is SGHDN, CDR2 FVKESK, per germline. Trimming left V 4 bases short and J 3 bases short, with 22 bases between. The CDR3 here is CASSPRDLASVNYNEQFF. CDR3 nucleotides: TGTGCCAGCAGCCCGAGAGACTTAGCATCGGTGAACTACAATGAGCAGTTCTTC.

This chain links TRBV7-2 with TRBJ1-1, with D possibly TRBD1 on 5 matching bases. The CDR3 consists of 15 residues. Trimming took 7 bases from V and 1 from J, leaving 16 bases between them. Germline values: CDR1 SGHTA, CDR2 FQGNSA. The CDR3, as DNA: TGTGCCAGCACCGCGTCCGGGGGACCGAACACTGAAGCTTTCTTT. This gives the protein CASTASGGPNTEAFF.

The genes are TRBV6-5 and TRBJ1-1; tentative D call: TRBD1 (6 bases). The V end lost 7 bases, the J end lost 7 bases, and 13 bases lay between the germline ends. CDR1 and CDR2 (germline): MNHEY, SVGAGI. The CDR3 sequence is 12 residues long. The CDR3 nucleotides read TGTGCCAGCACCGACAGGCTGGGTGAAGCTTTCTTT. Translated: CASTDRLGEAFF.

This clone has ten or more counts. The sample has other DNA sequences that encode this CDR3 too. V gene TRBV4-2 combines with J gene TRBJ2-7; 12 nucleotides agree with TRBD2. The V and J ends lost 3 bases and 3 bases, in that order; junction bases with no gene match: 3. The length of the CDR3 is 15 residues. Germline CDR1 reads LGHNA; CDR2 reads YNFKEQ. The CDR3 bases are TGTGCCAGCAGCCAGGCGACTAGCGGGAGCTACGAGCAGTACTTC. It codes for CASSQATSGSYEQYF.

V gene TRBV7-2 combines with J gene TRBJ2-7; 7 bases fit TRBD1. Trimming took 7 bases from V and 7 from J; bases not matched to a gene: 10. Per germline, CDR1 SGHTA and CDR2 FQGNSA. The CDR3 has 13 amino acids. DNA of the CDR3: TGTGCCAGCACCCCTCTTAGGGGGCAAGAGCAGTACTTC. Translated, it gives CASTPLRGQEQYF.

This clone was observed a few times. The genes are TRBV7-3 and TRBJ2-1; unclear D gene. CDR3 length: 13 amino acids. The V end lost 5 bases, the J end lost 7 bases, and 12 bases lay between the germline ends. CDR1 and CDR2 from the germline V gene are SGHTA and FQGTGA. The CDR3 region is CASSTSTANEQFF. As DNA, the CDR3 is TGTGCCAGCAGCACCTCGACTGCTAATGAGCAGTTCTTC.

The chain combines TRBV24-1 with TRBJ2-5, with a tentative D call TRBD2 (5 bases). CDR3 length equals 17 residues. CDR1 KGHDR and CDR2 SFDVKD come from the germline V gene. The V end lost 5 bases, the J end lost 0 bases, and 18 bases lay between the germline ends. CDR3 bases: TGTGCCACCAGTGGAAGGCCCACGACGGACTACCAAGAGACCCAGTACTTC. Translating gives CATSGRPTTDYQETQYF.

The chain couples TRBV9 to TRBJ2-1, with TRBD2 as a possible D gene (5 bases). Deletions cut 0 bases from V and 5 bases from J, with 12 bases between. CDR1 and CDR2 from the germline V gene are SGDLS and YYNGEE. The CDR3 consists of 15 residues. The CDR3 spells CASSVARLADNEQFF. The DNA for the CDR3 is TGTGCCAGCAGCGTAGCTAGGCTAGCTGACAATGAGCAGTTCTTC.

The chain employs TRBV7-6 and TRBJ2-3; possible D gene TRBD1, 5 bases. This CDR3 spans 15 amino acids. V lost 6 bases and J 2 bases, leaving 15 bases between the germline ends. From germline, CDR1 is SGHVS and CDR2 FNYEAQ. The CDR3 DNA is TGTGCCAGCAGTCTACTTGTGGGGCCCACAGATACGCAGTATTTT. Amino acids: CASSLLVGPTDTQYF.

This clone was seen a handful of times. The chain links TRBV5-1 to TRBJ1-1, with TRBD1 matching 8 bases. The germline CDR1 and CDR2 sequences are SGHRS and YFSETQ. CDR3 length: 15 residues. V lost 4 bases to trimming and J lost 1 base; unmatched junction nucleotides: 6. This chain's CDR3 is CASSMTGVGNTEAFF. The DNA of the CDR3 is TGCGCCAGCAGCATGACAGGGGTCGGGAACACTGAAGCTTTCTTT.

V is TRBV19 and J is TRBJ2-7, with D possibly being TRBD1 (7 bases). The CDR3 is 15 residues long. The germline V and J ends were trimmed by 7 bases and 1 base, with 17 bases remaining between them. Per germline, CDR1 LNHDA and CDR2 SQIVND (reference sequence). The CDR3 reads CASMNRGAGSYEQYF. CDR3 coding DNA: TGTGCCAGTATGAACAGGGGAGCGGGTTCCTACGAGCAGTACTTC. Full variable domain (missing parts from reference TRBV19 and TRBJ2-7): DGGITQSPKYLFRKEGQNVTLSCEQNLNHDAMYWYRQDPGQGLRLIYYSQIVNDFQKGDIAEGYSVSREKKESFPLTVTSAQKNPTAFYLCASMNRGAGSYEQYFGPGTRLTVT.

The J gene is TRBJ1-2, the V gene TRBV11-2; D remains ambiguous. The CDR3 runs to 13 residues. Trimming removed 0 bases at V and 2 bases at J, with 4 bases between. Germline CDR1 and CDR2: SGHAT and FQNNGV. CDR3 DNA: TGTGCCAGCAGCTTAGACGGGAACTATGGCTACACCTTC. It is translated as CASSLDGNYGYTF.

The genes are TRBV19 and TRBJ1-5; 8 bases align to TRBD1. Germline V gene data show CDR1 as LNHDA and CDR2 as SQIVND (reference sequence). This CDR3 region has 15 residues. The V gene end was trimmed by 3 bases and the J gene end by 1 base; junction bases not matched to a gene: 2. CDR3 in amino acids: CASSMQGASNQPQHF. Here the CDR3 DNA reads TGTGCCAGTAGTATGCAGGGGGCGAGCAATCAGCCCCAGCATTTT.